Below are 8 T cell receptor beta chains sequenced from a single sample in a study of response to subunit inactivated influenza vaccine. MiXCR, applied by TCRdb to the RT-PCR reads, yields one record per CDR3 protein. Among some 800,000 distinct CDR3 sequences listed, 20% to 25% were seen once. This sample comprised PBMCs from blood, obtained more than 4 days after vaccination. These receptors all come from a man aged 45 to 65 who received an inactivated influenza vaccine.

J is TRBJ2-6 and V is TRBV15; a possible D gene is TRBD2 (6 bases). V lost 5 bases and J 0 bases, leaving 11 bases between the germline ends. The CDR3 is 16 residues long. Germline CDR1 reads LNHNV; CDR2 reads YYDKDF (reference sequence). DNA of the CDR3: TGTGCCACCAGCGCGGGAAGGGGCTCTGGGGCCAACGTCCTGACTTTC. Translated: CATSAGRGSGANVLTF.

This clonotype came up a few times. The chain combines TRBV13 with TRBJ2-7; 9 bases fit TRBD2. The CDR3 loop spans 14 amino acids. Germline V gene data show CDR1 as PRHDT and CDR2 as FYEKMQ (reference sequence). V lost 4 bases, J lost 2 bases, and 3 bases stayed unmatched. The DNA for the CDR3 is TGTGCCAGCAGCTCACGGACTAGCGCCTACGAGCAGTACTTC. It encodes CASSSRTSAYEQYF.

This clonotype was detected once. This CDR3 is CASSLGPQLAQHF. In DNA form, the CDR3 reads TGTGCCAGCAGCTTAGGCCCCCAGCTGGCCCAGCATTTT. The chain uses TRBV11-2 and TRBJ1-5, with D hard to call. Germline CDR1 is SGHAT and CDR2 is FQNNGV. This CDR3 comprises 13 residues. Trimming took 1 base from V and 11 from J, leaving 12 bases between them.

This clonotype was counted only a few times. This chain uses TRBV7-3 with TRBJ2-3; TRBD2 aligns across 8 bases. J lost 3 bases, V lost 5 bases, and 7 bases had no gene match. Per germline, CDR1 SGHTA and CDR2 FQGTGA. The CDR3 spans 15 residues. This CDR3 reads CASSGTTSATDTQYF. The CDR3 bases are TGTGCCAGCAGCGGGACGACTAGCGCTACAGATACGCAGTATTTT.

This clonotype was counted ten times or more. V and J are TRBV7-8 and TRBJ1-4, with D possibly TRBD1 on 6 matching bases. Trimming removed 3 bases at V and 4 bases at J, with 12 bases between. The CDR3 length is 15 residues. The germline gives CDR1 SGHVS, CDR2 FQNEAQ. The CDR3 region has the DNA TGTGCCAGCAGCTTCGAGGGGGGGCGTAATGAAAAACTGTTTTTT. This codes for CASSFEGGRNEKLFF.

The V gene is TRBV4-2, the J gene TRBJ2-3; TRBD2 matches at 9 bases. Per the germline V gene, CDR1 is LGHNA and CDR2 is YNFKEQ. The CDR3 is 17 residues long. The J segment lost 2 bases and the V segment lost 4 bases, leaving 10 bases of the junction unmatched. CDR3 DNA sequence: TGTGCCAGCAGCCTAGGGGTAGCGGGGGTCCTCACAGATACGCAGTATTTT. This sequence encodes CASSLGVAGVLTDTQYF.

The rearrangement links TRBV20-1 to TRBJ2-1; 9 positions match TRBD2. V dropped 5 bases and J dropped 7; count of bases not matched to a gene: 9. CDR1 and CDR2 (germline): DFQATT, SNEGSKA (reference sequence). This CDR3 region has 14 residues. Written as DNA, the CDR3 is TGCAGTGCTGTACCGACTAGCGGCTGGAATGAGCAGTTCTTC. This translates into CSAVPTSGWNEQFF.

This clonotype was picked up a small number of times. This rearrangement joins TRBV7-2 to TRBJ2-1, with TRBD2 as a possible D gene (6 bases). V was trimmed by 5 bases and J by 10 bases, leaving 21 bases between them. The CDR3 spans 15 residues. From germline, CDR1 is SGHTA and CDR2 FQGNSA. CDR3 sequence reads: CASSNLMGLEREQFF. DNA for the CDR3: TGTGCCAGCAGCAACCTAATGGGACTGGAACGGGAGCAGTTCTTC.